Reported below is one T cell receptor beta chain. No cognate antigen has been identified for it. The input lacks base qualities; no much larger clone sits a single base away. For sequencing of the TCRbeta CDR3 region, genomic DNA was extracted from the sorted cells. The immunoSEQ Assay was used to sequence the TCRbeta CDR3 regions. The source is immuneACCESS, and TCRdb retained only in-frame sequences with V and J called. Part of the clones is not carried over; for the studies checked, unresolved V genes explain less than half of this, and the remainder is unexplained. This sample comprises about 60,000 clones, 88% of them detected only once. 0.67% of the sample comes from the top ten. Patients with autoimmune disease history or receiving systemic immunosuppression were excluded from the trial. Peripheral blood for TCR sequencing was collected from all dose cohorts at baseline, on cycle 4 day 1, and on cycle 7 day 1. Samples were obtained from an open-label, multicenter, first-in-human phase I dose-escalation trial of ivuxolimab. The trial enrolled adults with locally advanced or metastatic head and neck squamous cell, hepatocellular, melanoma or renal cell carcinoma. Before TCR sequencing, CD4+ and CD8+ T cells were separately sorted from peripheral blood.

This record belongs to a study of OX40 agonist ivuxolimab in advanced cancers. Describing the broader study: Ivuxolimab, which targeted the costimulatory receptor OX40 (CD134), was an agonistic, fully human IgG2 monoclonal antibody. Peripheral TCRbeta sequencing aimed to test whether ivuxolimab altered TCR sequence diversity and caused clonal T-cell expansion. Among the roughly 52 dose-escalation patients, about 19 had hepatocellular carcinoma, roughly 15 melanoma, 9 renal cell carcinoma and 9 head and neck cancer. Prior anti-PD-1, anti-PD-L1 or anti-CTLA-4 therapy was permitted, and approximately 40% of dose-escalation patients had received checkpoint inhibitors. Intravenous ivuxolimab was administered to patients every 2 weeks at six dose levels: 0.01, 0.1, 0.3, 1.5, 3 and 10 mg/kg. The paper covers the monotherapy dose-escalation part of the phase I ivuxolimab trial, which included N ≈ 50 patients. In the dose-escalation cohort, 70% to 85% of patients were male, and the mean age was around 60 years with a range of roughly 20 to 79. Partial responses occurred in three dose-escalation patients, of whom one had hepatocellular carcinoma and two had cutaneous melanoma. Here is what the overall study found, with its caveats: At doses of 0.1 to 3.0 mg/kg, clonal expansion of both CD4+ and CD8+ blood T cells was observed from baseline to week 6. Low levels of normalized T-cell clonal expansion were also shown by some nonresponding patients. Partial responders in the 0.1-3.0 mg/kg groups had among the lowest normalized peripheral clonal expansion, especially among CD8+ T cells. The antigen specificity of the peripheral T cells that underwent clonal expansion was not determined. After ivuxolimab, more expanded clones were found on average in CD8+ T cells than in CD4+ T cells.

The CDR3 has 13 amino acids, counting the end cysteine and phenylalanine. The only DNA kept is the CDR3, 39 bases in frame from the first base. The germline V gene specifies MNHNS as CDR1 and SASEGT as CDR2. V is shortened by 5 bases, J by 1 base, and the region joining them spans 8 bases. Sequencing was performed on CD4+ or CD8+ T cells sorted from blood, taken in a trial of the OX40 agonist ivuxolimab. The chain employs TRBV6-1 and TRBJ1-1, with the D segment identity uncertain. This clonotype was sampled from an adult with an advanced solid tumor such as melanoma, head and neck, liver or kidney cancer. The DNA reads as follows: TGTGCCAGCAGTACCACACGGAACACTGAAGCTTTCTTT. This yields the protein CASSTTRNTEAFF.